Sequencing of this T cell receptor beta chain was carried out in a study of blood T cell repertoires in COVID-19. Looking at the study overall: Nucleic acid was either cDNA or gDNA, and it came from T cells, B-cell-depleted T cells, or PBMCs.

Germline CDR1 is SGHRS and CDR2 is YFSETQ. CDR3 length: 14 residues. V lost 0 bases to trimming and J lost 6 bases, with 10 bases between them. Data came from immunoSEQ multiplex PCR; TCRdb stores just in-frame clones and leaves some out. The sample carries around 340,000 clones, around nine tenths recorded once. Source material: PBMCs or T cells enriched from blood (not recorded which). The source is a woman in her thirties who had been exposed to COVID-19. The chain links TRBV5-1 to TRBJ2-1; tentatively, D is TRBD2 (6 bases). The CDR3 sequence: CASSLGGDSNEQFF. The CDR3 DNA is TGCGCCAGCAGCTTGGGCGGGGACTCCAATGAGCAGTTCTTC. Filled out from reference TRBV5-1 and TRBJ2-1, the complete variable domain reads KAGVTQTPRYLIKTRGQQVTLSCSPISGHRSVSWYQQTPGQGLQFLFEYFSETQRNKGNFPGRFSGRQFSNSRSEMNVSTLELGDSALYLCASSLGGDSNEQFFGPGTRLTVL.